The entry below describes one T cell receptor (beta chain). As originally analysed: Using reference gene primer amplification, nucleated cell counts were estimated. Sequenced by immunoSEQ multiplex PCR; TCRdb stores in-frame clones only, minus some. V, J and clone size are those of that table, while D and trimming were read from the DNA. The table has under 50,000 clones, approximately 90% seen once. This CDR3 is 11 amino acids long. This entry comes from a study of blood T cell repertoires in COVID-19. Overall study: COVID-19 samples collected from the United States, Italy and Spain covered acute and convalescent phases. PBMCs, B-cell-depleted T cells, or T cells provided the cDNA or gDNA that made up the material.

The chain recombines TRBV21-1 with TRBJ1-1; the table's TRBD1 call for D was not verified on the DNA. TRBV21-1 is recorded as a pseudogene. Sequencing was performed on peripheral blood. The clonotype was recovered from a man aged 45-65 years with active COVID-19. The CDR3 loop reads CARGTGAEAFF. The CDR3 DNA is TGTGCCAGAGGGACAGGGGCTGAAGCTTTCTTT.